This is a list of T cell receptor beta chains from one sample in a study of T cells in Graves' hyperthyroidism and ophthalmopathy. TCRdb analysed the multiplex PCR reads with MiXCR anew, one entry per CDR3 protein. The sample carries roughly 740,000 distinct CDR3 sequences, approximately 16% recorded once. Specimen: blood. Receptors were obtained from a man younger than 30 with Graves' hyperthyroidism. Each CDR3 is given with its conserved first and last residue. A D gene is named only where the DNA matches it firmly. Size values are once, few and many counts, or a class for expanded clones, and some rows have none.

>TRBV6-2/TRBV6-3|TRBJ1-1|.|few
TGTGCCAGCAGCTTCCCCGGGGCGGGGGACACTGAAGCTTTCTTT
CASSFPGAGDTEAFF
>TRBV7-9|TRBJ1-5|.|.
TGTGCCAGCAGCCGAGATGACGCGCCCCAGCATTTT
CASSRDDAPQHF
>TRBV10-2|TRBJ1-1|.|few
TGCGCCAGCACCTGGAAGGGTAGCACTGAAGCTTTCTTT
CASTWKGSTEAFF
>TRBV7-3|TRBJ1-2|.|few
TGTGCCAGCAGCCCGGAACAGGTCTATGGCTACACCTTC
CASSPEQVYGYTF
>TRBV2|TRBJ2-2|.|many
TGTGCCAGCAGTGAAGTGAGAGCCGGGGAGCTGTTTTTT
CASSEVRAGELFF
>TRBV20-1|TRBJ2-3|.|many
TGCAGTGCTCGCGGGGACGGGAACACAGATACGCAGTATTTT
CSARGDGNTDTQYF
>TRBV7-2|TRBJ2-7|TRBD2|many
TGTGCCAGCAGTTTGGAGGGAGGGCTCTACGAGCAGTACTTC
CASSLEGGLYEQYF
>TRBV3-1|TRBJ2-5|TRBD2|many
TGTGCCAGCAGACCCGCAGCGGGAGGGGAGACCCAGTACTTC
CASRPAAGGETQYF
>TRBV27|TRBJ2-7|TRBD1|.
TGTGCCAGCAAAACTAGACAGGGGGTGGGCGAGCAGTACTTC
CASKTRQGVGEQYF
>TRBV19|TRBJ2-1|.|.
TGTGCCAGTAGAGGGCCTGGCAGGAGGATACTCAATGAGCAGTTCTTC
CASRGPGRRILNEQFF
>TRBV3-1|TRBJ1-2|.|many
TGTGCCAGCAGCCAAGATCTCTATTCCGACAGTCAAGCCTATGGCTACACCTTC
CASSQDLYSDSQAYGYTF
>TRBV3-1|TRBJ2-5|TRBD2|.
TGTGCCAGCAGCCAAGATCGAGGCGGGAGGGTCCAAGAGACCCAGTACTTC
CASSQDRGGRVQETQYF
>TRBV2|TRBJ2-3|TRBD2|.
TGTGCCAGCAGTCAGAGTCGACTAGCGGAAGTTGAGGACTCGTTGCGAGACACAGATACGCAGTATTTT
CASSQSRLAEVEDSLRDTDTQYF
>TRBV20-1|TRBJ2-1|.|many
TGCAGTTTCCTAAGGGAGCCCCAGGATGAGCAGTTCTTC
CSFLREPQDEQFF
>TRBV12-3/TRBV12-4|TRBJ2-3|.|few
TGTGCCACCTCCGGATTACTGAGCTGGTTTAGCACAGATACGCAGTATTTT
CATSGLLSWFSTDTQYF
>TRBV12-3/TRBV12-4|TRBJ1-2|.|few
TGTGCCAGCAGTTGGGCCGGAGAGGGCAACTATGGCTACACCTTC
CASSWAGEGNYGYTF
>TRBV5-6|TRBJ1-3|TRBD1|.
TGTGCCAGCAGCGGTCCGGGACAGAGCTCTGGAAACACCATATATTTT
CASSGPGQSSGNTIYF
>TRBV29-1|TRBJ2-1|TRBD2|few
TGCAGCGTTAAAGCGGCTAGCGGGAGGGCAAATGAGCAGTTCTTC
CSVKAASGRANEQFF
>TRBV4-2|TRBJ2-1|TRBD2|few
TGTGCCAGCAGCCAAGCAAGCGGGAGGGCCAATCCTGAGCAGTTCTTC
CASSQASGRANPEQFF
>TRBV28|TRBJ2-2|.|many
TGTGCCAGCAGTGTGAACACCGGGGAGCTGTTTTTT
CASSVNTGELFF
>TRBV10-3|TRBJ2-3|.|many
TGTGCCATCAGCCAAGTAGATACGCAGTATTTT
CAISQVDTQYF
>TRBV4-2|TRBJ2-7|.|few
TGTGCCAGCAGCCAAGTAAAGAGCTCCTACGAGCAGTACTTC
CASSQVKSSYEQYF
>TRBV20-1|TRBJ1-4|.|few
TGCAGTACGGGACCCCGGCGGAATGAAAAACTGTTTTTT
CSTGPRRNEKLFF
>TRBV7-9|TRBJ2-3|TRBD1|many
TGTGCCAGCAGCTACTCCAGGGGGAACGGGGGCACAGATACGCAGTATTTT
CASSYSRGNGGTDTQYF
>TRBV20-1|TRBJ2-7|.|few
TGCAGTGCTGAGACAGAATCCTACGAGCAGTACTTC
CSAETESYEQYF
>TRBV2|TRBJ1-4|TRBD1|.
TGTGCCAGCAGTCCCGGGACAGGGTACGAAAAACTGTTTTTT
CASSPGTGYEKLFF
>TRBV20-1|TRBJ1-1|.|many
TGCAGTGCTAGAGAGGGGGCGGAGGGGACTGAAGCTTTCTTT
CSAREGAEGTEAFF
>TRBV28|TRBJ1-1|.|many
TGTGCCAGCAGTTTTGCGGCAGGGGATTTCACTGAAGCTTTCTTT
CASSFAAGDFTEAFF
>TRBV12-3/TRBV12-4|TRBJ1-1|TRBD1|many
TGTGCCAGCAGTAGGAGTACCAGGGGGAGCACTGAAGCTTTCTTT
CASSRSTRGSTEAFF